A single sample gave rise to the 17 T cell receptor beta chains below, sequenced in a study of shared clonotypes between healthy human individuals. Sequenced by immunoSEQ multiplex PCR; TCRdb stores in-frame clones only, minus some. The repertoire holds about 2.1 million clones, with around 95% as singletons. Naivety among CD8 cells was defined by CD45RO negativity and positive CCR7 selection, thereby excluding terminally differentiated effector memory CD45RA+ cells. Sequencing was done on a sample of naive CD8+ T cells from PBMCs. All receptors derive from a man aged 18 to 35 in good health. Some clones in this sample may be carry-over from other donors' samples.

The chain uses TRBV7-9 and TRBJ2-1, with D perhaps TRBD2 (5 bases). The CDR3 length is 14 residues. Per germline, CDR1 SEHNR and CDR2 FQNEAQ (reference sequence). The CDR3 region has the DNA TGTAGAAGCAGCGGCACCTTTTCCTACAATGAGCAGTTCTTC. This encodes CRSSGTFSYNEQFF.

The chain employs TRBV27 and TRBJ2-3; 12 nucleotides align to TRBD2. J lost 3 bases, V lost 8 bases, and 15 bases had no gene match. The CDR3 sequence is 18 residues long. Germline V gene data show CDR1 as MNHEY and CDR2 as SMNVEV (reference sequence). The CDR3 coding sequence is TGTGCCAGCCAAGATATATCATGGACTAGCGGGAAGACAGATACGCAGTATTTT. It encodes CASQDISWTSGKTDTQYF.

This chain connects TRBV5-8 to TRBJ2-5, with 7 bases that match TRBD1. The germline V gene encodes CDR1 SGHTS and CDR2 YDEGEE. This CDR3 region has 18 residues. The V gene end was trimmed by 0 bases and the J gene end by 1 base; junction bases not matched to a gene: 12. This chain's CDR3 is CASSLGSTTGAAQETQYF. In nucleotides, the CDR3 is TGTGCCAGCAGCTTGGGATCCACTACAGGGGCCGCCCAAGAGACCCAGTACTTC.

Note on this clone: Distinct nucleotide sequences in the sample also encode this CDR3. CDR3 sequence reads: CASSPGFEKLFF. The CDR3 DNA follows: TGTGCCAGCAGCCCAGGGTTTGAAAAACTGTTTTTT. The chain couples TRBV9 to TRBJ1-4; the D gene is possibly TRBD1 (5 bases). Germline V gene data show CDR1 as SGDLS and CDR2 as YYNGEE. V lost 4 bases to trimming and J lost 7 bases, with 8 bases between them. There are 12 residues in the CDR3.

The CDR3: CASSPRTSGRSSTDTQYF. CDR3 bases: TGTGCCAGCAGCCCCAGGACTAGCGGGAGGAGCAGCACAGATACGCAGTATTTT. The V call is TRBV11-2, the J call TRBJ2-3; 14 bases fit TRBD2. The V and J ends lost 5 bases and 0 bases, in that order; junction bases with no gene match: 7. Per the germline V gene, CDR1 is SGHAT and CDR2 is FQNNGV. This CDR3 is 18 amino acids long. The full variable domain, in which reference TRBV11-2 and TRBJ2-3 provide the parts outside the CDR3, is EAGVAQSPRYKIIEKRQSVAFWCNPISGHATLYWYQQILGQGPKLLIQFQNNGVVDDSQLPKDRFSAERLKGVDSTLKIQPAKLEDSAVYLCASSPRTSGRSSTDTQYFGPGTRLTVL.

This rearrangement joins TRBV10-2 to TRBJ2-1; 11 bases align to TRBD2. The CDR3 is made up of 15 amino acids. With V trimmed by 7 bases and J by 2 bases, 4 bases remained unmatched. Germline V gene data show CDR1 as WSHSY and CDR2 as SAAADI. CDR3 sequence reads: CASTQTSGAYNEQFF. CDR3 in DNA: TGCGCCAGCACCCAGACTAGCGGGGCCTACAATGAGCAGTTCTTC.

The rearrangement joins TRBV4-3 to TRBJ2-7; TRBD2 matches 10 bases. Per the germline V gene, CDR1 is LGHNA and CDR2 is YSLEER. The CDR3 length is 15 residues. The junction had 8 bases not matched to a gene; V was cut back by 8 bases and J by 1 base. The CDR3 DNA sequence: TGCGCCAGCTCCCTAGCGGGAGAAGCTTCCTACGAGCAGTACTTC. It codes for CASSLAGEASYEQYF.

Details on this clone: The same CDR3 also results from other DNA sequences found in this sample. The rearrangement uses TRBV4-1 and TRBJ2-1, with no clear D. CDR3 length: 14 amino acids. The V end lost 3 bases, the J end lost 1 base, and 7 bases lay between the germline ends. Germline V gives CDR1 MGHRA, CDR2 YSYEKL. In nucleotides, the CDR3 is TGCGCCAGCAGCCAGGTGGGGTCCTACAATGAGCAGTTCTTC. Translation gives CASSQVGSYNEQFF.

The gene calls are TRBV6-5 and TRBJ2-3; D is possibly TRBD2 (6 bases). Germline loops: CDR1 MNHEY, CDR2 SVGAGI. V gave up 8 bases and J gave up 3 bases, with 18 bases separating them. The CDR3 is made up of 15 amino acids. CDR3 sequence: CASSRWGERTDTQYF. CDR3 bases: TGTGCCAGCTCACGGTGGGGGGAGAGGACAGATACGCAGTATTTT.

The chain joins TRBV4-3 to TRBJ1-5; perhaps TRBD1 as D (5 bases). CDR3 length equals 14 residues. Germline V gene data show CDR1 as LGHNA and CDR2 as YSLEER. Trimming removed 1 base from V and 5 bases from J, with 9 bases in between. As DNA, the CDR3 is TGCGCCAGCAGCCAAGGCGGGGGGGATCAGCCCCAGCATTTT. Its translation: CASSQGGGDQPQHF.

This chain joins TRBV7-8 and TRBJ2-2; the match to TRBD1 covers 8 bases. The CDR3 has 15 residues. The germline gives CDR1 SGHVS, CDR2 FQNEAQ. V trimming: 5 bases; J trimming: 3 bases; junction bases outside the gene matches: 5. CDR3 sequence reads: CASSKHRGDTGELFF. In DNA form, the CDR3 reads TGTGCCAGCAGCAAACACAGGGGGGACACCGGGGAGCTGTTTTTT.

The V call is TRBV7-6, the J call TRBJ2-5, with a weak D call TRBD1 (5 bases). From germline, CDR1 is SGHVS and CDR2 FNYEAQ. The CDR3 loop spans 14 amino acids. Trimming removed 5 bases from V and 4 bases from J, with 14 bases in between. CDR3 DNA sequence: TGTGCCAGCAGCATCAGAAGGGGCCTAGAGACCCAGTACTTC. Protein sequence: CASSIRRGLETQYF. The full variable domain, in which reference TRBV7-6 and TRBJ2-5 provide the parts outside the CDR3, is GAGVSQSPRYKVTKRGQDVALRCDPISGHVSLYWYRQALGQGPEFLTYFNYEAQQDKSGLPNDRFSAERPEGSISTLTIQRTEQRDSAMYRCASSIRRGLETQYFGPGTRLLVL.

The chain employs TRBV5-6 and TRBJ2-1, with D hard to call. Germline V gene lookup returns CDR1 SGHDT and CDR2 YYEEEE. Between the trimmed V and J ends, which lost 1 base and 2 bases, there was a span of 10 bases. The length of the CDR3 is 15 residues. This chain's CDR3 is CASSLRLGPYNEQFF. The CDR3 nucleotides read TGTGCCAGCAGCTTGCGGCTTGGCCCCTACAATGAGCAGTTCTTC.

The CDR3 nucleotides are TGCGCCAGCAGCCAGGACCACCTCAGACAGTACTTC. Encoded protein: CASSQDHLRQYF. The chain links TRBV4-1 to TRBJ2-7; D not resolved. The CDR3 is made up of 12 amino acids. From germline, CDR1 is MGHRA and CDR2 YSYEKL. V was pared by 3 bases and J by 10 bases, with 13 bases between.

The chain joins TRBV19 to TRBJ1-5; unclear D gene. Trimming left V 7 bases short and J 2 bases short, with 12 bases between. The CDR3 spans 14 residues. Germline V gives CDR1 LNHDA, CDR2 SQIVND (reference sequence). The CDR3 protein is CASMPRPGNQPQHF. CDR3 nucleotides: TGTGCCAGTATGCCCCGCCCGGGCAATCAGCCCCAGCATTTT.

V usage is TRBV14 and J usage is TRBJ2-1; possibly TRBD2 for D (5 bases). The germline CDR1 and CDR2 sequences are SGHDN and FVKESK. The V end was cut by 0 bases, the J end by 7 bases, with 10 bases between. CDR3 length: 14 residues. The CDR3 is CASSQDSRGNEQFF. The DNA of the CDR3 is TGTGCCAGCAGCCAAGATTCTAGAGGGAATGAGCAGTTCTTC.

This chain connects TRBV7-9 to TRBJ2-1; no firm D call. Trimming removed 3 bases at V and 4 bases at J, with 13 bases between. CDR3 length: 15 amino acids. CDR1 and CDR2 from the germline V gene are SEHNR and FQNEAQ (reference sequence). This CDR3 reads CASSFGVRRYNEQFF. Here the CDR3 DNA reads TGTGCCAGCAGCTTTGGCGTTAGAAGGTACAATGAGCAGTTCTTC.